The clone carrying this TCR beta chain was detected a few times. The sample is drawn from a study of identical twins. Trimming took 3 bases from V and 5 from J, leaving 14 bases between them. CDR3 length equals 14 residues. Germline V CDR1 and CDR2: DFQATT, SNEGSKA (reference sequence). TCRdb analysed the 5' RACE reads with MiXCR anew, one entry per CDR3 protein. The data hold about 720,000 distinct CDR3 sequences, with 15% to 20% observed a single time. This sample also appeared in a second study, on T cells expressing NK-cell markers.

Material: PBMCs. The chain links TRBV20-1 to TRBJ2-1; D may match TRBD1 or TRBD2 (5 bases each). The TCR originated in a woman aged 18-29 years in good health. The CDR3 DNA follows: TGCAGTGCTAGCATGCGAGGGGCCCACAATGAGCAGTTCTTC. This codes for CSASMRGAHNEQFF.